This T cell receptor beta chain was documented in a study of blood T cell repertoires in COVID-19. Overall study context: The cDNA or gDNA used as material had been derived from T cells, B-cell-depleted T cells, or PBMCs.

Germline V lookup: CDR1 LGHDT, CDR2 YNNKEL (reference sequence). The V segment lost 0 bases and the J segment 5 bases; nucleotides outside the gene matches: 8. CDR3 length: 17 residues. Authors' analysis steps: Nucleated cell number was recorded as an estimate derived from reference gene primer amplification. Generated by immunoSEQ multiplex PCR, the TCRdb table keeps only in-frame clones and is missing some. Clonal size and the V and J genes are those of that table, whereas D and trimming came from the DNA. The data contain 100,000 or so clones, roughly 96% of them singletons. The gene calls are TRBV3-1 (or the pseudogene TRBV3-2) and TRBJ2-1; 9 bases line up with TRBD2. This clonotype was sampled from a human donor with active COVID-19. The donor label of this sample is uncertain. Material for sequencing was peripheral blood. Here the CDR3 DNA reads TGTGCCAGCAGCCAAGACTATGGCGGGGGGGCGGACAATGAGCAGTTCTTC. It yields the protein CASSQDYGGGADNEQFF.